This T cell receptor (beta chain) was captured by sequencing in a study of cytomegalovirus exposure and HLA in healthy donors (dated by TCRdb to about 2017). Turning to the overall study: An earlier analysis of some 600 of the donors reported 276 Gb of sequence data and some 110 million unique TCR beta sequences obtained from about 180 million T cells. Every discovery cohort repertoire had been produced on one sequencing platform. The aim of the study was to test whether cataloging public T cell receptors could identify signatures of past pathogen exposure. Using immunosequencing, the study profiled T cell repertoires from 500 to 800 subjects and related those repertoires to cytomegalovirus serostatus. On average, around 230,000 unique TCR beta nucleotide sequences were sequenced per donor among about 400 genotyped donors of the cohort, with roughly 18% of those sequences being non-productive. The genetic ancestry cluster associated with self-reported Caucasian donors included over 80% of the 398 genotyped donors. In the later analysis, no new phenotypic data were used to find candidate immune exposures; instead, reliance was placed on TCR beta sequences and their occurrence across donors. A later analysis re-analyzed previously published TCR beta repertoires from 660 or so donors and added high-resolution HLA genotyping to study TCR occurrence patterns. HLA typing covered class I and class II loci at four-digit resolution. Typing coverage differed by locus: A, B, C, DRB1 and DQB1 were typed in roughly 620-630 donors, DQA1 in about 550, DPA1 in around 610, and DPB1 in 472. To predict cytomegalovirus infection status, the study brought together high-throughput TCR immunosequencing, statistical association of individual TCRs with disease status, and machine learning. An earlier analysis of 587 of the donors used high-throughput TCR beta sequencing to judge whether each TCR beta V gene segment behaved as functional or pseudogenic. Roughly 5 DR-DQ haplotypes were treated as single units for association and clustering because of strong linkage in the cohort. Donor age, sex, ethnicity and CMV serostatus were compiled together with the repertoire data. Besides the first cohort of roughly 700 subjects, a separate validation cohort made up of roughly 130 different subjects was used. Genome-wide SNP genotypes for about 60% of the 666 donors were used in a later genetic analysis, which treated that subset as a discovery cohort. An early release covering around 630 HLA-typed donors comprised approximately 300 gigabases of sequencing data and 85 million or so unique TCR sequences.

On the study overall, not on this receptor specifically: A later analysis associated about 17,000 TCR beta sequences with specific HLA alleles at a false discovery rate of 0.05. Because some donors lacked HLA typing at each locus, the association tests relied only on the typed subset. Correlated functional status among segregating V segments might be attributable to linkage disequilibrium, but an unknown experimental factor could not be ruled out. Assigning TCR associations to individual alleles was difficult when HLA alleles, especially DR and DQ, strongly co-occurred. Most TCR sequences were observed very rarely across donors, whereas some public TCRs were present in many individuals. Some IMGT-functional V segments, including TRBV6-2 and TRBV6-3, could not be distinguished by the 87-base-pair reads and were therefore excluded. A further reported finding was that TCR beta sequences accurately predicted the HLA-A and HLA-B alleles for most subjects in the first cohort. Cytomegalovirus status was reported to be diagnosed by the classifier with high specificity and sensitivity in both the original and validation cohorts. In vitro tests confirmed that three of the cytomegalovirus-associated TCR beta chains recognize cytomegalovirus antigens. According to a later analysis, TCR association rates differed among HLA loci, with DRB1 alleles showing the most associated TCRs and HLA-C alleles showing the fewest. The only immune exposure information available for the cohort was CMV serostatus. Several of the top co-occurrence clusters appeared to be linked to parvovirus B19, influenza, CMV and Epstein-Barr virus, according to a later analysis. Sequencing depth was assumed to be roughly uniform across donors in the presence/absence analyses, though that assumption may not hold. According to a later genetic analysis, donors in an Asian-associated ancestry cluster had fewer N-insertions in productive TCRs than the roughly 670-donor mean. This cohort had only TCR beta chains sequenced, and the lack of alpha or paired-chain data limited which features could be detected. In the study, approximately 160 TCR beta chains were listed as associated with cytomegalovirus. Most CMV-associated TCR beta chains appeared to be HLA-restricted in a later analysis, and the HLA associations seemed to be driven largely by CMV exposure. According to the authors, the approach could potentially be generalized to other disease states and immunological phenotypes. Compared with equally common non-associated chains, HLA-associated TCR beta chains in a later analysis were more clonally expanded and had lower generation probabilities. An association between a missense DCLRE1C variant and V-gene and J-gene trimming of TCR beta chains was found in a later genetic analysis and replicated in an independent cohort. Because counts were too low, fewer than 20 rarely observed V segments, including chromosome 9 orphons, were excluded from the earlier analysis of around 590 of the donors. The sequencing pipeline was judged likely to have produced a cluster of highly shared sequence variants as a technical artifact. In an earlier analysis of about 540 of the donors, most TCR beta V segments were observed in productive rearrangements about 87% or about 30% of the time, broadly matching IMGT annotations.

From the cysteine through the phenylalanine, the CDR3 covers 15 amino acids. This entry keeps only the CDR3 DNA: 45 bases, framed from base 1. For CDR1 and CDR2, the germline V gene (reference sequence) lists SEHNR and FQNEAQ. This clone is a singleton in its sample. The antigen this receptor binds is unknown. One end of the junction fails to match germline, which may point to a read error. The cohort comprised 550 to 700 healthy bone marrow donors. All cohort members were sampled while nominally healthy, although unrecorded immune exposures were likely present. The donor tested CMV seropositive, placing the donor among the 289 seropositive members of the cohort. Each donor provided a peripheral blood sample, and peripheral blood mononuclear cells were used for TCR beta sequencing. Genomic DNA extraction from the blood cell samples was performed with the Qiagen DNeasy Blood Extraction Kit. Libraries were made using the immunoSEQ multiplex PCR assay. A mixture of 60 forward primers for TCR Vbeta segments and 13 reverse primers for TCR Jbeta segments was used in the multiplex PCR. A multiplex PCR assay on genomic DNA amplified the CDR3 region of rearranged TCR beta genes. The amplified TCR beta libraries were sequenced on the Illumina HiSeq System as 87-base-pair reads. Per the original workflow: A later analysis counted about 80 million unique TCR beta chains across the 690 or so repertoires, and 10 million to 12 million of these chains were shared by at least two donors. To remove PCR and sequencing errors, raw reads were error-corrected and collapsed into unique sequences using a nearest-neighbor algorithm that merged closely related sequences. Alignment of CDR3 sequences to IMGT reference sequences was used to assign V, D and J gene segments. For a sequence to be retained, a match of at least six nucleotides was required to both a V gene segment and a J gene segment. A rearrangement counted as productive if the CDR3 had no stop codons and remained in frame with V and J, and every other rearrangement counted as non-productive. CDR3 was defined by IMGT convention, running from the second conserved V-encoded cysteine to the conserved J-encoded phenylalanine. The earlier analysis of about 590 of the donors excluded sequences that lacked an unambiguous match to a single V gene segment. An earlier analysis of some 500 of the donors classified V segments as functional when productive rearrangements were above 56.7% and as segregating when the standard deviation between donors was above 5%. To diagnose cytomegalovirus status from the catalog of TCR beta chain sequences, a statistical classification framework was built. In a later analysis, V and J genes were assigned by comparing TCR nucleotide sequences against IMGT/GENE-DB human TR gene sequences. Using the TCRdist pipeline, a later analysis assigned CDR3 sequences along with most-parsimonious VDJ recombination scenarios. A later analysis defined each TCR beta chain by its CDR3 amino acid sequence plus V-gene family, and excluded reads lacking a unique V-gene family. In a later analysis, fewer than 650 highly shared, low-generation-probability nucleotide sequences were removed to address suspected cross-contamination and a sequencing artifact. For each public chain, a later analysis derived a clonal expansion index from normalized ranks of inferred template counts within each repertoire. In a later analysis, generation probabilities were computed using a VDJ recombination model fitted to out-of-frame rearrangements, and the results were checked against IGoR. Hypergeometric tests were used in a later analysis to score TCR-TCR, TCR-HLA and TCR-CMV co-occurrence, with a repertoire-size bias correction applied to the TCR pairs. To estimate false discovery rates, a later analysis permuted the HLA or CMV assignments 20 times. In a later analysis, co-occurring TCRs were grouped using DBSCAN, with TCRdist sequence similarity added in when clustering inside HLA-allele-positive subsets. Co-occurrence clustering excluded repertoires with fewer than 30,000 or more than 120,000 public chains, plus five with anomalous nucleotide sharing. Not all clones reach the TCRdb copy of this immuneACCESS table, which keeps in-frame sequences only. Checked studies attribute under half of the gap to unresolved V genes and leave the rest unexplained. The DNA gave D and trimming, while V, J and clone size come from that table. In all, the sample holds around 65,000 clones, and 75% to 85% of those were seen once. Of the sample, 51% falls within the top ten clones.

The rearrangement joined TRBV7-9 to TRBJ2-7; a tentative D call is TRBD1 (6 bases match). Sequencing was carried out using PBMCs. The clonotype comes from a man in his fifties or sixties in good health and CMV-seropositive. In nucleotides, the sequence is TGTTCCAGCAGCCCCCGGACAGAATTCTCCTACGAGCAGTACTTC. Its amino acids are CSSSPRTEFSYEQYF.